This entry describes one T cell receptor (beta chain). Antigen: not known. PCR amplification relied on 60 Vbeta primers (plus 13 Jbeta primers). The data were produced by immunoSEQ multiplex PCR, yet TCRdb's version contains in-frame clones alone and is incomplete. The table lists some 120,000 clones, 15% of them singletons, with roughly 2% in the top ten. This record comes from a study of cytomegalovirus exposure and HLA in healthy donors. V was clipped by 5 bases and J by 6 bases, with 18 bases between them. Germline V CDR1 and CDR2: SEHNR, FQNEAQ (reference sequence). The CDR3 is made up of 15 amino acids. Study observations and caveats: Researchers catalogued roughly 150 TCR beta chains as cytomegalovirus-associated. Whilst most TCR sequences proved rare, a subset of public TCRs occurred across many donors.

V and J are TRBV7-9 and TRBJ2-3, with a possible D match to TRBD2 (5 bases). Specimen: PBMCs. This receptor was identified in a woman aged 18-29 years in good health and CMV-seronegative. The CDR3 reads CASSPRRGDADTQYF. The CDR3 bases are TGTGCCAGCAGCCCCCGACGGGGAGATGCCGATACGCAGTATTTT.